Listed below are T cell receptor beta chains from one sample, sequenced in a study of T-cell memory formation after mild COVID-19. Each CDR3 protein gets one entry after TCRdb re-called the 5' RACE reads with MiXCR. The sample shows some 7,100 distinct CDR3 sequences, about three fifths of them seen only once. Specimen: PBMCs or a T cell subset sorted from them (not recorded which). The receptors were gathered from an adult who had mild COVID-19 (a few samples of this study predate the infection). Cell type and time point are not known. Each CDR3 is given with its conserved first and last residue. Each record gives: J gene, D gene, V gene, clone size, CDR3 DNA, CDR3 protein. D genes are given only for firm matches. For some rows the clone size is stated as once, few or many, or as a class when expanded; others skip it.

>TRBJ2-1|.|TRBV5-1|.
TGCGCCAGCAGCTTGTTGGGTGAGCAGTTCTTC
CASSLLGEQFF
>TRBJ2-1|TRBD1|TRBV5-5|.
TGTGCCAGCAGCACCAGGACAGGGAGCAATGAGCAGTTCTTC
CASSTRTGSNEQFF
>TRBJ2-5|.|TRBV10-3|.
TGTGCCATCATGGCGACCTCCCTTGAGACCCAGTACTTC
CAIMATSLETQYF
>TRBJ2-2|TRBD2|TRBV6-6|.
TGTGCCAGCAGTACTCGCCGGACTAGGAACACCGGGGAGCTGTTTTTT
CASSTRRTRNTGELFF
>TRBJ2-3|.|TRBV28|.
TGTGCCAGCAGTTTTCCAGGGTATTCATCAGGAGATACGCAGTATTTT
CASSFPGYSSGDTQYF
>TRBJ1-2|.|TRBV5-1|.
TGCGCCAGCAGCCCCGACACCTATGGCTACACCTTC
CASSPDTYGYTF
>TRBJ2-1|TRBD2|TRBV4-1|medium-sized
TGCGCCAGCAGCCAAAAGAGCCAGACTAGCGGGGGGGAGTATGAGCAGTTCTTC
CASSQKSQTSGGEYEQFF
>TRBJ2-1|.|TRBV29-1|.
TGCAGCGCTGGAACCGGGACTCCTCCGTTCTTC
CSAGTGTPPFF
>TRBJ1-2|.|TRBV19|once
TGTGCCAGTACCACCGCGCAGGAGGTGAACTATGGCTACACCTTC
CASTTAQEVNYGYTF
>TRBJ1-5|.|TRBV5-1|.
TGCGCCAGCAGCTCCGGGACGGGGGGTCAGCCCCAGCATTTT
CASSSGTGGQPQHF
>TRBJ2-1|TRBD2|TRBV5-1|once
TGCGCCAGCAGCCTCGGAACTAGCGGGATCAATGAGCAGTTCTTC
CASSLGTSGINEQFF
>TRBJ2-1|TRBD1|TRBV12-3/TRBV12-4|.
TGTGCCAGCAGTCGGGACAGGGGGTTTGAGCAGTTCTTC
CASSRDRGFEQFF
>TRBJ1-2|TRBD1|TRBV20-1|medium-sized
TGCAGTGCTGGGACAGATAACTATGGCTACACCTTC
CSAGTDNYGYTF
>TRBJ1-5|.|TRBV11-1|many
TGTGCCAGCAGCTCAGCCGGGACACCTTATAGCAATCAGCCCCAGCATTTT
CASSSAGTPYSNQPQHF
>TRBJ2-5|TRBD2|TRBV5-1|.
TGCGCCAGCAGCTTGGCCGGGAGGGGACAAGAGACCCAGTACTTC
CASSLAGRGQETQYF
>TRBJ2-5|.|TRBV12-3/TRBV12-4|.
TGTGCCAGCAGTTTGCCAGGGGTTGGGACCCAGTACTTC
CASSLPGVGTQYF
>TRBJ1-3|.|TRBV29-1|.
TGCAGCGTGGTGGTCGGAGGCACCATATATTTT
CSVVVGGTIYF
>TRBJ1-5|.|TRBV7-2|medium-sized
TGTGCCAGCAGCTTAGGGACCAGGGCTAGCAATCAGCCCCAGCATTTT
CASSLGTRASNQPQHF
>TRBJ2-7|TRBD1|TRBV6-5|once
TGTGCCAGCAGTTACTACAGGGGCTACGAGCAGTACTTC
CASSYYRGYEQYF
>TRBJ2-1|.|TRBV4-1|.
TGCGCCAGCAGCCAAGACGGTCTCCTGGACTATGAGCAGTTCTTC
CASSQDGLLDYEQFF
>TRBJ2-3|TRBD2|TRBV7-9|few
TGTGCCAGCAGCTTGGGGAGTAGCGGGAGTAGGACAGATACGCAGTATTTT
CASSLGSSGSRTDTQYF
>TRBJ1-2|TRBD1|TRBV11-2|.
TGTGCCAGCAGCTTAGAGACAGGGCTCGATGGCTACACCTTC
CASSLETGLDGYTF
>TRBJ2-3|TRBD2|TRBV20-1|medium-sized
TGCAGTGCTAGGAGGGCTAGCGGGGGGGGCGCAGATACGCAGTATTTT
CSARRASGGGADTQYF
>TRBJ2-3|.|TRBV11-2|.
TGTGCCAGCAGCTTGGGATTGTCCACAGATACGCAGTATTTT
CASSLGLSTDTQYF
>TRBJ2-2|TRBD2|TRBV6-5|medium-sized
TGTGCCAGCAGTCTGGCGGGGGGGCCCGGGGAGCTGTTTTTT
CASSLAGGPGELFF
>TRBJ2-5|.|TRBV12-3/TRBV12-4|.
TGTGCCAGCAGCTTAGAGGTCGGGGCACCGAGGGAGACCCAGTACTTC
CASSLEVGAPRETQYF
>TRBJ2-1|.|TRBV5-1|.
TGCGCCAGCAGCCCGGGGGACAATGTGGATGAGCAGTTCTTC
CASSPGDNVDEQFF
>TRBJ1-5|TRBD1|TRBV20-1|medium-sized
TGCAGTGCTAGGTCGACAGGGGTCCCGTCTCAGCCCCAGCATTTT
CSARSTGVPSQPQHF
>TRBJ2-2|.|TRBV4-3|.
TGCGCCAGCAGCCAACCCCCCCGGGTAGCCCCGAACACCGGGGAGCTGTTTTTT
CASSQPPRVAPNTGELFF
>TRBJ2-7|.|TRBV6-2/TRBV6-3|medium-sized
TGTGCCAGCAGTTACCGGTGGGGCGAACCCTACGAGCAGTACTTC
CASSYRWGEPYEQYF
>TRBJ2-3|TRBD2|TRBV9|.
TGTGCCAGCAGCGTAGGGACTAGCGGGAGGACAGATACGCAGTATTTT
CASSVGTSGRTDTQYF
>TRBJ1-6|.|TRBV5-1|large
TGCGCCAGCAGCGGATTCGGGGGTCCTAATTCACCCCTCCACTTT
CASSGFGGPNSPLHF
>TRBJ2-7|.|TRBV3-1|once
TGTGCCAGCAGCCAAGTGGCAGACGAGCAGTACTTC
CASSQVADEQYF
>TRBJ1-5|.|TRBV4-1|medium-sized
TGCGCCAGCAGCCAAAGGGCTGTAAGCAATCAGCCCCAGCATTTT
CASSQRAVSNQPQHF
>TRBJ2-5|TRBD1|TRBV3-1|.
TGTGCCAGCAGCCCGGACAGGGAGTGGGCCCAGTACTTC
CASSPDREWAQYF
>TRBJ2-5|.|TRBV5-1|medium-sized
TGCGCCAGCAGCTTTATTGAAGGGGACGCCCGGGAGACCCAGTACTTC
CASSFIEGDARETQYF
>TRBJ2-7|.|TRBV10-3|medium-sized
TGTGCCATCAGTGATCCGCCAGGGGGGATCTACGAGCAGTACTTC
CAISDPPGGIYEQYF
>TRBJ2-3|.|TRBV28|medium-sized
TGTGCCAGCAGTTTTACGATTTGGGCGGGGAGAGCAGATACGCAGTATTTT
CASSFTIWAGRADTQYF
>TRBJ2-3|TRBD2|TRBV7-8|.
TGTGCCAGCAGCTTAAGGAGGGCGCTAGCGGGGCGATCTAGCACAGATACGCAGTATTTT
CASSLRRALAGRSSTDTQYF
>TRBJ2-7|TRBD1|TRBV5-6|.
TGTGCCAGCAGCCTGGGACAGGGGTCCTACGAGCAGTACTTC
CASSLGQGSYEQYF
>TRBJ2-1|.|TRBV4-2|large
TGTGCCAGCAGCCATGACCGGGACAAGAAGTTCTTC
CASSHDRDKKFF
>TRBJ2-2|.|TRBV19|medium-sized
TGTGCCAGTAGTATCCCATCGTGGGGAACCGGGGAGCTGTTTTTT
CASSIPSWGTGELFF
>TRBJ2-3|TRBD1|TRBV25-1|.
TGTGCCAGCAGGAGGGGGACAGGCACAGATACGCAGTATTTT
CASRRGTGTDTQYF
>TRBJ1-2|.|TRBV5-1|few
TGCGCCAGCAGCTTGGCTGGCAGGGATGGCTACACCTTC
CASSLAGRDGYTF